This T cell receptor beta chain was documented in a study of blood T cell repertoires in COVID-19. Study-level information: Spain, Italy and the United States supplied samples that represented acute and convalescent COVID-19.

Methods used by the authors: From reference gene primer amplification, estimates of nucleated cell counts were derived. The data were produced by immunoSEQ multiplex PCR, yet TCRdb's version contains in-frame clones alone and is incomplete. V and J calls plus clone size are reproduced from that table; the DNA served to infer D and trimming. The sample consists of some 260,000 clones, about 91% of them appearing once. Germline V CDR1 and CDR2: MNHEY, SMNVEV (reference sequence). This CDR3 has 18 residues. V was shortened by 5 bases and J by 0 bases, with 17 bases between the two germline ends. This clone occurred a few times. Followed longitudinally, the Seattle patients had been enrolled during active infection.

The rearrangement links TRBV27 to TRBJ2-6; possible D gene TRBD2, 5 bases. Sequencing input: peripheral blood. This clonotype was sampled from a woman in her thirties with COVID-19, enrolled during active disease. CDR3 DNA sequence: TGTGCCAGCAGTCCATCGGACTTGGGATTCTCTGGGGCCAACGTCCTGACTTTC. Its translation: CASSPSDLGFSGANVLTF.